This T cell receptor (beta chain) comes out of a study of cytomegalovirus exposure and HLA in healthy donors (dated by TCRdb to the late 2010s). At the level of the whole study: An earlier analysis of roughly 630 of the donors reported roughly 270 Gb of sequence data and 100 million to 130 million unique TCR beta sequences from roughly 200 million T cells. Roughly 300 gigabases of sequencing data and approximately 85 million unique TCR sequences were included in an early release covering several hundred HLA-typed donors. The genetic ancestry cluster associated with self-reported Caucasian donors included over 65% of the 300 to 400 genotyped donors. The study aimed to test whether cataloging public T cell receptors could reveal signatures of past pathogen exposure. The study profiled the T cell repertoires of hundreds of subjects by immunosequencing and related them to cytomegalovirus serostatus. Besides the first cohort of 666 subjects, a separate validation cohort made up of roughly 120 different subjects was used. High-throughput TCR immunosequencing, statistical association of individual TCRs with disease status, and machine learning were combined to predict cytomegalovirus infection status. A later analysis re-analyzed previously published TCR beta repertoires from roughly 690 donors and added high-resolution HLA genotyping to study TCR occurrence patterns. Rather than drawing on any new phenotypic data, the later analysis identified candidate immune exposures from TCR beta sequences and the way those sequences occurred across donors. An earlier analysis of around 640 of the donors used high-throughput TCR beta sequencing to judge whether each TCR beta V gene segment behaved as functional or pseudogenic. Donor age, sex, ethnicity and CMV serostatus were compiled together with the repertoire data. In a later genetic analysis, genome-wide SNP genotypes for 398 of the 666 donors were used, and that subset was treated as a discovery cohort. Every repertoire in the discovery cohort had been generated on one and the same sequencing platform. HLA typing included class I and class II loci at four-digit resolution. Typing coverage differed by locus: A, B, C, DRB1 and DQB1 were typed in roughly 620-640 donors, DQA1 in 522, DPA1 in some 600, and DPB1 in around 490. Several DR-DQ haplotypes were handled as single units for association and clustering, since linkage in the cohort was strong. Among about 400 genotyped donors of the cohort, an average of approximately 220,000 unique TCR beta nucleotide sequences was sequenced per donor, of which about 18% were non-productive.

In total, over 600 healthy bone marrow donors made up the cohort. All cohort members were sampled while nominally healthy, although unrecorded immune exposures were likely present. The donor tested CMV seronegative, placing the donor among the 352 seronegative members of the cohort. Every donor gave a peripheral blood sample, and the peripheral blood mononuclear cells from that sample were used for TCR beta sequencing. Genomic DNA extraction from the blood cell samples was performed with the Qiagen DNeasy Blood Extraction Kit. Paper-wide results and their limitations: According to a later analysis, parvovirus B19, influenza, CMV and Epstein-Barr virus appeared linked to several top co-occurrence clusters. In a later analysis, HLA-associated TCR beta chains were found to be more clonally expanded and to have lower generation probabilities than equally common non-associated chains. Across donors, most TCR sequences were observed very rarely, whereas some public TCRs were present in many individuals. According to the authors, the approach could potentially be generalized to other disease states and immunological phenotypes. The presence/absence analyses assumed that sequencing depth was roughly uniform across donors, and that assumption may not be true. When HLA alleles, especially DR and DQ, strongly co-occurred, attributing TCR associations to individual alleles was difficult. The earlier analysis of around 600 of the donors excluded approximately 17 rarely observed V segments, including chromosome 9 orphons, because counts were too low. Specific HLA alleles were associated with over 15,000 TCR beta sequences at a false discovery rate of 0.05 in a later analysis. Because HLA typing was unavailable for some donors at each locus, only the typed subset was used in association tests. In a later analysis, the rate of TCR association differed among HLA loci, with DRB1 alleles having the most associated TCRs and HLA-C alleles having the fewest. A cluster of highly shared sequence variants was judged likely to represent a technical artifact of the sequencing pipeline. The classifier was reported to diagnose cytomegalovirus status with high specificity and sensitivity in both the original cohort and the validation cohort. In vitro tests confirmed that three of the cytomegalovirus-associated TCR beta chains recognize cytomegalovirus antigens. In this cohort, only TCR beta chains were sequenced, and detectable features were limited by the absence of alpha or paired-chain data. The 87-base-pair reads could not distinguish some IMGT-functional V segments, including TRBV6-2 and TRBV6-3, so those segments were excluded. An association between a missense DCLRE1C variant and V-gene and J-gene trimming of TCR beta chains was found in a later genetic analysis and replicated in an independent cohort. Broadly in line with IMGT annotations, most TCR beta V segments showed up in productive rearrangements about 90% or about 30% of the time in an earlier analysis of approximately 640 of the donors. In the study, around 150 TCR beta chains were listed as associated with cytomegalovirus. Linkage disequilibrium might explain the correlated functional status among segregating V segments, but an unknown experimental factor could not be excluded. The only immune exposure information available for the cohort was CMV serostatus. A further reported finding was that TCR beta sequences accurately predicted the HLA-A and HLA-B alleles for most subjects in the first cohort. A later analysis found that most CMV-associated TCR beta chains appeared HLA-restricted, with HLA associations seemingly driven largely by CMV exposure. According to a later genetic analysis, donors in an Asian-associated ancestry cluster had fewer N-insertions in productive TCRs than the roughly 700-donor mean.

About this clone: Its recognized antigen is unknown. The sample holds no much larger clone one base away, and base qualities are not on file.

The method behind the library was the immunoSEQ multiplex PCR assay. For the multiplex PCR, a mixture combining 60 forward primers for TCR Vbeta segments and 13 reverse primers for TCR Jbeta segments was used. Amplification of the CDR3 region of rearranged TCR beta genes was performed with a multiplex PCR assay on genomic DNA. On the Illumina HiSeq System, the amplified TCR beta libraries were sequenced as 87-base-pair reads. On the authors' methods: A later analysis tallied 70 million to 100 million unique TCR beta chains across the roughly 610 repertoires, and approximately 12 million of those chains were shared by two or more donors. Raw reads were error-corrected and collapsed into unique sequences with a nearest-neighbor algorithm that merged closely related sequences to remove PCR and sequencing errors. Alignment of CDR3 sequences to IMGT reference sequences was used to assign V, D and J gene segments. For a sequence to be retained, a match of at least six nucleotides was required to both a V gene segment and a J gene segment. Rearrangements were classified as productive when the CDR3 lacked stop codons and remained in frame with V and J, and all other rearrangements were classified as non-productive. Following IMGT convention, CDR3 was defined as the stretch from the second conserved V-encoded cysteine up to the conserved J-encoded phenylalanine. In an earlier analysis of some 550 of the donors, sequences lacking an unambiguous match to a single V gene segment were excluded. In an earlier analysis of about 590 of the donors, a V segment was called functional when productive rearrangements were above 56.7%, and segregating when the standard deviation between donors exceeded 5%. To diagnose cytomegalovirus status from the catalog of TCR beta chain sequences, a statistical classification framework was built. In a later analysis, V and J genes were assigned by comparing TCR nucleotide sequences against IMGT/GENE-DB human TR gene sequences. In a later analysis, CDR3 sequences and most-parsimonious VDJ recombination scenarios were assigned using the TCRdist pipeline. A later analysis defined each TCR beta chain by its CDR3 amino acid sequence plus V-gene family, and excluded reads lacking a unique V-gene family. As a way to deal with suspected cross-contamination and a sequencing artifact, a later analysis dropped 640 or so nucleotide sequences that were highly shared and had low generation probability. A later analysis calculated a clonal expansion index for each public chain from normalized within-repertoire ranks of inferred template counts. A later analysis computed generation probabilities with a VDJ recombination model fitted to out-of-frame rearrangements, and checked the results against IGoR. Hypergeometric tests were used in a later analysis to score TCR-TCR, TCR-HLA and TCR-CMV co-occurrence, with a repertoire-size bias correction applied to the TCR pairs. In a later analysis, false discovery rates were estimated by permuting HLA or CMV assignments 20 times. In a later analysis, co-occurring TCRs were grouped using DBSCAN, with TCRdist sequence similarity added in when clustering inside HLA-allele-positive subsets. For co-occurrence clustering, repertoires with fewer than 30,000 or more than 120,000 public chains were excluded, along with five or six repertoires with anomalous nucleotide sharing. Drawn from immuneACCESS, this table holds only the in-frame rearrangements with V and J called that TCRdb kept. Clones are partly lost; checked studies trace under half to an unresolved V gene and leave the rest unexplained. From that table come the V and J calls and clone size; the DNA was used to work out D and trimming. For this sample there are 90,000 to 130,000 clones; more than 75% appear just once. The biggest ten clones account for more than 1.5% of the sample.

V drops 4 bases and J drops 3 bases, leaving 19 bases in between. The CDR3 runs 17 residues from the cysteine to the phenylalanine. The kept DNA is CDR3 alone, 51 bases in frame from the first base. The germline V gene (reference sequence) gives CDR1 as LNHDA and CDR2 as SQIVND. The receptor chain draws on TRBV19 and TRBJ1-5; 5 matching bases give a weak D call of TRBD1. The sequenced sample consisted of PBMCs. This TCR was recovered from a man in his forties or fifties in good health and CMV-seronegative. CDR3 sequence: CASSKSGLTGDNQPQHF. The sequence in DNA is TGTGCCAGTAGTAAATCGGGCCTTACAGGAGACAATCAGCCCCAGCATTTT.